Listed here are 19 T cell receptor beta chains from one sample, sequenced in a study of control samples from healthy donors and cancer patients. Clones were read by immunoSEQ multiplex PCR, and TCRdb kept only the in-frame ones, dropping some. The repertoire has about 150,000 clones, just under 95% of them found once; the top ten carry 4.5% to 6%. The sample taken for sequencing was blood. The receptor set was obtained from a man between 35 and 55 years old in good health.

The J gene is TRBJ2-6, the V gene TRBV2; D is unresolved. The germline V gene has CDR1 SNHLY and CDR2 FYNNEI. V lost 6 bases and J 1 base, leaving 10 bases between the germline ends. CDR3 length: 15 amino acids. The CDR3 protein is CASSLTRSGANVLTF. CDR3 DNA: TGTGCCAGCAGCCTCACGAGATCTGGGGCCAACGTCCTGACTTTC. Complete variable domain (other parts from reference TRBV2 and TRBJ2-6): EPEVTQTPSHQVTQMGQEVILRCVPISNHLYFYWYRQILGQKVEFLVSFYNNEISEKSEIFDDQFSVERPDGSNFTLKIRSTKLEDSAMYFCASSLTRSGANVLTFGAGSRLTVL.

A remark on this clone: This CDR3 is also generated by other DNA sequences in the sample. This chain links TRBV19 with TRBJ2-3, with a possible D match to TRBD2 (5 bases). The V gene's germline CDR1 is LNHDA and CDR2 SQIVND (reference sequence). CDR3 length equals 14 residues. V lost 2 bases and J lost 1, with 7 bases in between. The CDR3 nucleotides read TGTGCCAGTAGTATATTCGGGGGCACAGATACGCAGTATTTT. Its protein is CASSIFGGTDTQYF.

CDR3 in amino acids: CASAGSGGLTPYGYTF. In DNA form, the CDR3 reads TGTGCCAGCGCCGGCTCTGGGGGGCTGACACCCTATGGCTACACCTTC. The gene calls are TRBV27 and TRBJ1-2, with D possibly TRBD1 on 6 matching bases. CDR3 length: 16 residues. V gave up 8 bases and J gave up 4 bases, with 23 bases separating them. The germline V gene encodes CDR1 MNHEY and CDR2 SMNVEV (reference sequence).

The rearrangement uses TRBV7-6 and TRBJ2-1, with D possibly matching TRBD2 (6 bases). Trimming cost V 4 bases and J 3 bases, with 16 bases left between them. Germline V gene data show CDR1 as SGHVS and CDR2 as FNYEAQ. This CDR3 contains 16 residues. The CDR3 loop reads CASSSVGGVGYNEQFF. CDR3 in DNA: TGTGCCAGCAGCTCCGTCGGGGGTGTCGGCTACAATGAGCAGTTCTTC.

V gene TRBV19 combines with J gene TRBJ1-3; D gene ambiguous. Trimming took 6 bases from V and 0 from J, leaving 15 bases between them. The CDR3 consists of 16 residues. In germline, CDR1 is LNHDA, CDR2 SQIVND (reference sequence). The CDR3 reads CASSHPTNSSGNTIYF. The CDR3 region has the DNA TGTGCCAGTAGCCACCCGACCAATTCCTCTGGAAACACCATATATTTT.

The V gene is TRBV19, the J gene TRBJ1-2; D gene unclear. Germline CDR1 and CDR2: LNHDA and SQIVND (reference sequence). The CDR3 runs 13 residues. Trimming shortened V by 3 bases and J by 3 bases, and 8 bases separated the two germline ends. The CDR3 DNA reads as TGTGCCAGTAGTATCTCCGGGGACTATGGCTACACCTTC. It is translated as CASSISGDYGYTF.

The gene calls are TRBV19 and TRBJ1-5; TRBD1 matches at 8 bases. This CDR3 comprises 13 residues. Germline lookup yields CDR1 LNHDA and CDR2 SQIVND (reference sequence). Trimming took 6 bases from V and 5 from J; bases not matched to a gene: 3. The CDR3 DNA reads TGTGCCAGTAGCGACAGGGGCCATCAGCCCCAGCATTTT. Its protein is CASSDRGHQPQHF.

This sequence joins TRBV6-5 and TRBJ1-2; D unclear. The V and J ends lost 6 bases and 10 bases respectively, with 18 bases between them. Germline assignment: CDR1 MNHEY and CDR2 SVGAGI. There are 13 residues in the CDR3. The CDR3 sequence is CASSISRGFDYTF. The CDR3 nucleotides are TGTGCCAGCAGCATAAGCAGAGGGTTCGACTACACCTTC.

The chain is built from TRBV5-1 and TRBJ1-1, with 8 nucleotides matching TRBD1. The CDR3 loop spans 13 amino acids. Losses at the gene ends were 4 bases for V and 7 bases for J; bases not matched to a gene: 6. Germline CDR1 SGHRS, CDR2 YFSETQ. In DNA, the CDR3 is TGCGCCAGCAGCACCGACAGGGGACGTGAAGCTTTCTTT. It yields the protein CASSTDRGREAFF.

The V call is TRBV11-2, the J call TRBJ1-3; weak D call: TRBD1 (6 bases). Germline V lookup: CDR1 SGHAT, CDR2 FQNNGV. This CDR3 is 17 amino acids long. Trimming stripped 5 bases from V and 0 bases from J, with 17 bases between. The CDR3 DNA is TGTGCCAGCAGCCATCCAGGGGCACCGAGCTCTGGAAACACCATATATTTT. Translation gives CASSHPGAPSSGNTIYF. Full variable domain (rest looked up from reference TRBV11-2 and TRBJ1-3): EAGVAQSPRYKIIEKRQSVAFWCNPISGHATLYWYQQILGQGPKLLIQFQNNGVVDDSQLPKDRFSAERLKGVDSTLKIQPAKLEDSAVYLCASSHPGAPSSGNTIYFGEGSWLTVV.

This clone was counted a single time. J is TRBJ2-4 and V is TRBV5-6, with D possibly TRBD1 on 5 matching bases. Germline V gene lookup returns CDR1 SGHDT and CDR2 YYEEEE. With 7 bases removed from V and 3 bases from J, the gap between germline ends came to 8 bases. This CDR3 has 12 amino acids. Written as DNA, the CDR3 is TGTGCCAGCCGAGACAGCAAAAACATTCAGTACTTC. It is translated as CASRDSKNIQYF.

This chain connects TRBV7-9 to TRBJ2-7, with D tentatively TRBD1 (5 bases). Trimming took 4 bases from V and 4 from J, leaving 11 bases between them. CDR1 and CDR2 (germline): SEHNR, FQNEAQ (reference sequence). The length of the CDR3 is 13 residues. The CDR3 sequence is CASSSTVSYEQYF. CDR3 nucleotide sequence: TGTGCCAGCAGCTCGACAGTGTCTTACGAGCAGTACTTC.

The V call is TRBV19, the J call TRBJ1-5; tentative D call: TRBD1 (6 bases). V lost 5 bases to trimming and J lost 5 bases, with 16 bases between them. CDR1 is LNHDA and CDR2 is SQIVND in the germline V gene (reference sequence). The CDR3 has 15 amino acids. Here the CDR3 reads CASSPMVQGYQPQHF. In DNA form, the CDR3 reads TGTGCCAGTAGTCCTATGGTACAGGGATATCAGCCCCAGCATTTT.

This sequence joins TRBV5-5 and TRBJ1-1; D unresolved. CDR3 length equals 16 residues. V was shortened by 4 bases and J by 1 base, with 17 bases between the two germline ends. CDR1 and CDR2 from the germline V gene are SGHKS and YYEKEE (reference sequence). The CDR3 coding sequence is TGTGCCAGCAGCCCTGGGTTGCTGGGGAGGAACACTGAAGCTTTCTTT. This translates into CASSPGLLGRNTEAFF.

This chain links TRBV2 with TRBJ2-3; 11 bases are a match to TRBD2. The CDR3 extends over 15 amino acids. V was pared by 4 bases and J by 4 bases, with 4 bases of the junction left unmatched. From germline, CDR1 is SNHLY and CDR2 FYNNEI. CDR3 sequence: CASSATSGAADTQYF. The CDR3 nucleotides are TGTGCCAGCAGTGCGACTAGCGGGGCGGCAGATACGCAGTATTTT. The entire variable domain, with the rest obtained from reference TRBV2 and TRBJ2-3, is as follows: EPEVTQTPSHQVTQMGQEVILRCVPISNHLYFYWYRQILGQKVEFLVSFYNNEISEKSEIFDDQFSVERPDGSNFTLKIRSTKLEDSAMYFCASSATSGAADTQYFGPGTRLTVL.

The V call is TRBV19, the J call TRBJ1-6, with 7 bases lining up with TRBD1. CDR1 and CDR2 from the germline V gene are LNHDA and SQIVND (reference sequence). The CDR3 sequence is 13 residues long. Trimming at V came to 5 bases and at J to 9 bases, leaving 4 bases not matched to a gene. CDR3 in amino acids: CASSRQGGSPLHF. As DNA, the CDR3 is TGTGCCAGTAGTCGACAGGGAGGTTCACCCCTCCACTTT.

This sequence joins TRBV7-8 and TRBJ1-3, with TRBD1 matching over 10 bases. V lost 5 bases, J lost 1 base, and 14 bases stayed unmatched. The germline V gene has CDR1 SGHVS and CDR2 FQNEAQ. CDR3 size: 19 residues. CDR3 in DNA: TGTGCCAGCAGCACACGACAGGGGGCGGCTCAACTGTCTGGAAACACCATATATTTT. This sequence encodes CASSTRQGAAQLSGNTIYF.

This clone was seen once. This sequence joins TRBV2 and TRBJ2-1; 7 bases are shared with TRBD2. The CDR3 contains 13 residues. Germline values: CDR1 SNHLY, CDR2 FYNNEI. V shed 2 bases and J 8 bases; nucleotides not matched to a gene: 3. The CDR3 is CASSERGGDEQFF. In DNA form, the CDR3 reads TGTGCCAGCAGTGAACGCGGGGGAGATGAGCAGTTCTTC.

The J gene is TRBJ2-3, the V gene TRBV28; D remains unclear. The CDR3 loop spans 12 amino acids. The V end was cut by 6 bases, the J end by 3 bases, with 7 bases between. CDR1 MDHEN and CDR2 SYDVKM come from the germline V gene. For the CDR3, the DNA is TGTGCCAGCAGGCAGACTACAGATACGCAGTATTTT. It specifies CASRQTTDTQYF.